Here is one T cell receptor beta chain with its context. The antigen is undetermined. Clones were read by immunoSEQ multiplex PCR, and TCRdb kept only the in-frame ones, dropping some. Altogether tens of thousands of clones are present, about 73% being singletons, with the ten largest covering roughly 2.3%. Investigators separated out CD4+ T cells once approximately 10 days of culture had passed. All study participants received two doses of BNT162b2 or mRNA-1273 vaccine. Germline assignment: CDR1 LGHNA and CDR2 YSLEER. The CDR3 has 16 residues. The V and J ends lost 4 bases and 8 bases respectively, with 20 bases between them. This specimen comes from a study of vaccination effects on CD4 cells after COVID-19.

The V call is TRBV4-3, the J call TRBJ1-4; the D gene is possibly TRBD1 (5 bases). This specimen was CD4+ T cells from PBMCs cultured without peptide, taken after COVID-19 vaccination. This clonotype originated in a human donor who received a COVID-19 vaccine. CDR3 in amino acids: CASSRRPGETGEKLFF. The DNA for the CDR3 is TGCGCCAGCAGCCGACGACCGGGGGAGACGGGGGAAAAACTGTTTTTT.